This TCR beta chain is from a study of shared T cell receptors in the human thymus (dated by TCRdb to the early 2020s). General notes on the study: The study investigated the way shared, self-reactive T-cell receptor alpha chains are produced in the human thymus.

As concerns this clone: Its antigen is unknown. No much larger clonotype is one base removed from it; base qualities were not supplied.

V sheds 5 bases and J sheds 8 bases, leaving 18 bases between their ends. As encoded in the germline V gene (reference sequence), CDR1 is PRHDT while CDR2 is FYEKMQ. The CDR3 covers 14 residues, taking in both the cysteine and the phenylalanine. The DNA shown is the 42-base CDR3, in frame from base 1. Library method: the immunoSEQ multiplex PCR assay. Here the immuneACCESS table is served through TCRdb, limited to in-frame sequences with V and J called. Missing clones are a known gap in these copies; in checked studies unresolved V genes cover under half, and the rest lacks a known reason. This sample comprises approximately 730,000 clones, approximately 85% of them detected only once. Clones ranked in the top ten supply more than 0.008% of the sample. The sample also formed part of further work on human thymus T cells. As the second study states: Immunologically healthy infants undergoing open corrective cardiac surgery for congenital heart defects in Finland were used as donors. Thymus tissue was obtained as surgical resects removed during corrective cardiac surgery. Usage of V and J gene segments appeared to be biased in both the thymic and the peripheral blood repertoires. The related research found that thymic TCR repertoires overlapped highly between unrelated individuals. The study described the TCR alpha and beta repertoires in fewer than 10 infant thymus samples and four matching peripheral blood samples. Donor ages ranging from about 7 to 244 days were recorded, and a handful of male and a couple of female infants were included in the cohort. Thymocytes were freed from the tissue by mechanical means and kept at -70 degrees C as pellets of 10-30 million cells. Genomic DNA was extracted from frozen cell pellets with a QIAsymphony instrument. Using the immunoSEQ multiplex PCR assay, the TCRB and TCRAD loci were amplified from a standardized quantity of quality-controlled genomic DNA. Amplicons spanned the V(D)J region at a length sufficient to cover the CDR3 and identify V and J genes. The amplicons were sequenced on an Illumina platform via the commercial immunoSEQ service. Primer bias and sequencing errors were corrected as previously described, and TCRAD and TCRB were defined on the basis of the IMGT database. The repertoires were analysed using immunoSEQ Analyzer 3.0 and VDJTools for basic statistics, V/J segment usage, diversity estimates, rarefaction and pairwise overlap. Diversity was estimated using the Chao1, ChaoE, Efron-Thisted, Shannon and inverse Simpson indices, and was also estimated on datasets down-sampled to the size of the smallest sample. Repertoire overlap used strict matching of CDR3 nucleotide sequence, V gene and J gene, with Jaccard-based multidimensional scaling clustering. On average, around 780,000 unique TCRB clonotypes were obtained from thymus samples, compared with roughly 89,000 from blood samples.

The material sequenced was thymocytes. The sequence links TRBV13 to TRBJ1-2, with the D gene call left open. This clonotype was obtained from a girl under three years old with a congenital heart defect. Donor details come from another sample of the same person, matched by shared clones. The nucleotide sequence reads as follows: TGTGCCAGCAGCCCACCCCCGGGAGATGGGGGCTACACCTTC. Translation gives CASSPPPGDGGYTF.